This record looks at one T cell receptor beta chain sequence and its context. These data are taken from a study of blood T cell repertoires in COVID-19. The overall study: Material from acute and convalescent COVID-19 was sourced from the United States, Italy and Spain. In each case, the material was cDNA or gDNA derived from T cells, B-cell-depleted T cells, or PBMCs.

The CDR3 contains 17 residues. Germline CDR1 MNHNS, CDR2 SASEGT. Unmatched junction bases numbered 12, after V lost 1 base and J lost 4 bases. In the original workflow: Reference gene primer amplification gave nucleated cell count estimates. Using immunoSEQ multiplex PCR, the repertoire was profiled, and TCRdb retains in-frame clones only, with some absent. Clone size and V and J calls were adopted from that table, with D and trimming inferred from the DNA. Of about 170,000 clones in the sample, 82% were seen once. Sequencing was performed on peripheral blood. The receptor was derived from a woman of 80 years or more with active or convalescent COVID-19. The genes are TRBV6-1 and TRBJ2-7; 8 nucleotides line up with TRBD1. Here the CDR3 reads CASSEGWGRTGRYEQYF. CDR3 coding DNA: TGTGCCAGCAGTGAAGGTTGGGGCAGGACAGGGCGATACGAGCAGTACTTC.